This T cell receptor beta chain stems from a study of T cell changes during pregnancy in multiple sclerosis. Germline CDR1 reads SQVTM; CDR2 reads ANQGSEA. The V end was cut by 7 bases, the J end by 3 bases, with 18 bases between. The CDR3 loop spans 14 amino acids. Using immunoSEQ multiplex PCR, the repertoire was profiled, and TCRdb retains in-frame clones only, with some absent. Among some 21,000 clones listed, less than 95% were seen once. The chain combines TRBV29-1 with TRBJ1-2; perhaps TRBD1 as D (5 bases). The receptor was derived from a female donor with multiple sclerosis, enrolled in a pregnancy study. Sequences were derived from CD4+ T cells from peripheral blood mononuclear cells, sampled in the third trimester of pregnancy. CDR3: CSAGQGFPHYGYTF. CDR3 DNA sequence: TGCAGCGCCGGGCAGGGATTCCCACACTATGGCTACACCTTC. The full variable domain, completed using reference TRBV29-1 and TRBJ1-2, is SAVISQKPSRDICQRGTSLTIQCQVDSQVTMMFWYRQQPGQSLTLIATANQGSEATYESGFVIDKFPISRPNLTFSTLTVSNMSPEDSSIYLCSAGQGFPHYGYTFGSGTRLTVV.